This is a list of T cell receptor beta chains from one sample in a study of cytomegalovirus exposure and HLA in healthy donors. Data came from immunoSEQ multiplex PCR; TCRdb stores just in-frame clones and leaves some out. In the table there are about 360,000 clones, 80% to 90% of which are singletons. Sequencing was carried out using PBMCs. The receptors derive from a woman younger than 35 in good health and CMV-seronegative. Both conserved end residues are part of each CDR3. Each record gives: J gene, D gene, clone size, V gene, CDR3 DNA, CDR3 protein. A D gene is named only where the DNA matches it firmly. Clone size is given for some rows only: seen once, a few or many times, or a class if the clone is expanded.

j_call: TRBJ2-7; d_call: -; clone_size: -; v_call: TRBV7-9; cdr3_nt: TGTGCCAGCAGCCCCCCTGCGTCCGGGGGGCGATGGAACGAGCAGTACTTC; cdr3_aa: CASSPPASGGRWNEQYF
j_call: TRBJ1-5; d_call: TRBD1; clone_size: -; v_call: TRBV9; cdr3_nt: TGTGCCAGCAGCGTAGGGACAGGCGGCAATCAGCCCCAGCATTTT; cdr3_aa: CASSVGTGGNQPQHF
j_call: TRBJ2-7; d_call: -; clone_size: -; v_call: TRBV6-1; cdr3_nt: TGTGCCAACGGGGTCGGAATCGAGCAGTACTTC; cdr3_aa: CANGVGIEQYF
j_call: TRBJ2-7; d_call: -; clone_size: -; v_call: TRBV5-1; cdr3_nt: TGCGCCAGCAGCTCACGACAGTACGAGCAGTACTTC; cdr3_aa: CASSSRQYEQYF
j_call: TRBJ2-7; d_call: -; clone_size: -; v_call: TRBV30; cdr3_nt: TGTGCCTGGAGCGAGAACTACGAGCAGTACTTC; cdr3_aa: CAWSENYEQYF
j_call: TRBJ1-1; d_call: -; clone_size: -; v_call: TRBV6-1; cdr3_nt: TGTGCCAGCAGTACAGGGTTGGACACTGAAGCTTTCTTT; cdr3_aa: CASSTGLDTEAFF
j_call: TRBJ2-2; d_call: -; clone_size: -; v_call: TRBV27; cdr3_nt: TGTGCCAGCAGGACAGTACCCGGGGAGCTGTTTTTT; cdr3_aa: CASRTVPGELFF
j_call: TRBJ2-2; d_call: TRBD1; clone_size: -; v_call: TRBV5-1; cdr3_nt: TGCGCCAGCAGCTTGGACCCAACGGGACAGGGGGGCACCGGGGAGCTGTTTTTT; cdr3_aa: CASSLDPTGQGGTGELFF
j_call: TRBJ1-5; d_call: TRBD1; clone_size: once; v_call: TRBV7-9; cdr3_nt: TGTGCCAGCAGCTTGGACAGGTCCAATCAGCCCCAGCATTTT; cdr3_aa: CASSLDRSNQPQHF
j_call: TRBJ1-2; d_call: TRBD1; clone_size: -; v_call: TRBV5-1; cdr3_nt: TGCGCCAGCAGCTTGGGGTCAGGGGGCTATGGCTACACCTTC; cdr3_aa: CASSLGSGGYGYTF
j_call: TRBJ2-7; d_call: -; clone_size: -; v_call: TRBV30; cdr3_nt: TGTGCCTGGAGTGATGGAGTTTCACAAGAGCAGTACTTC; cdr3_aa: CAWSDGVSQEQYF
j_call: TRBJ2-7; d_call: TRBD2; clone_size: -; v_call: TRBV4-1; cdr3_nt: TGCGCCAGCAGCCAAGATCCGGGGCGGACTAGCGGGAGTTACGAGCAGTACTTC; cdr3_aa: CASSQDPGRTSGSYEQYF
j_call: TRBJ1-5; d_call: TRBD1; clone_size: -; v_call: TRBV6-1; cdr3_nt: TGTGCCAGCAGGGACAGGGCCGATGAGCCCCAGCATTTT; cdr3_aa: CASRDRADEPQHF
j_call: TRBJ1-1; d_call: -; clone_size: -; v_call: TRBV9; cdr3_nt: TGTGCCAGCAGCGTTAGGGGGACGGGCACTGAAGCTTTCTTT; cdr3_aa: CASSVRGTGTEAFF
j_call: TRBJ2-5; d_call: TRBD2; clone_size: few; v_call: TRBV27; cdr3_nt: TGTGCCAGCAGTTATGCTAGCGGGCCTCAAGAGACCCAGTACTTC; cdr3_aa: CASSYASGPQETQYF
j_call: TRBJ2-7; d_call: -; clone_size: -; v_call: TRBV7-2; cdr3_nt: TGTGCCAGCAGCTTACACTCCCCCTACGAGCAGTACTTC; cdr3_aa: CASSLHSPYEQYF
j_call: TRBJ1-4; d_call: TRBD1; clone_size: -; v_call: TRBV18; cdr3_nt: TGTGCCAGCTCACCACAACAGGGGGAGGCTAATGAAAAACTGTTTTTT; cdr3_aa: CASSPQQGEANEKLFF
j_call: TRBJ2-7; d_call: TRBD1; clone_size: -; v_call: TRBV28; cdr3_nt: TGTGCCAGCAGTCGGGGACAGACTCGCTACGAGCAGTACTTC; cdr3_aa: CASSRGQTRYEQYF
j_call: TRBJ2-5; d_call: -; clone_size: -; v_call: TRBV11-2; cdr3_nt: TGTGCCAGCAGCTTAGACCGGCGCGGGGAGCGTTCCTCGACCCAGTACTTC; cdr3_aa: CASSLDRRGERSSTQYF
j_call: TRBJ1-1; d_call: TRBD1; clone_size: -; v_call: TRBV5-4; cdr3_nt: TGTGCCAGCAGCTCGCGTGGACAGGGGGCTTTCTTT; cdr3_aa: CASSSRGQGAFF
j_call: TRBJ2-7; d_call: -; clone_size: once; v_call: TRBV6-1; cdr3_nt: TGTGCCAGCAGTGATTATGTCGAGCAGTACTTC; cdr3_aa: CASSDYVEQYF
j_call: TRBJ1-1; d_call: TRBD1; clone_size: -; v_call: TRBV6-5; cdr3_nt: TGTGCCAGCAGTCGTCGGGACAGGGAAGCTTTCTTT; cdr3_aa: CASSRRDREAFF
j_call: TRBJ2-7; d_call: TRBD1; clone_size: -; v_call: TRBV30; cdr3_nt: TGTGCCTGGAGTGTAGGGACAGGGGCGTACGAGCAGTACTTC; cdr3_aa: CAWSVGTGAYEQYF
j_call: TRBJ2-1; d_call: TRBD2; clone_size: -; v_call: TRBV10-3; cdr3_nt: TGTGCCATCAGTGAGGCGCTAGCGGGGAACAATGAGCAGTTCTTC; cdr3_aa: CAISEALAGNNEQFF
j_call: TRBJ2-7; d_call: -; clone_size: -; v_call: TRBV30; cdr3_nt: TGTGCCTGGAGTGTACGAGGACTGGGGAGCTACGAGCAGTACTTC; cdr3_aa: CAWSVRGLGSYEQYF
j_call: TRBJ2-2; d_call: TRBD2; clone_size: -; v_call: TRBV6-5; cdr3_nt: TGTGCCAGCAGTTACGCCTTCCTAGCGGGAGGGGAGCTGTTTTTT; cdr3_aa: CASSYAFLAGGELFF
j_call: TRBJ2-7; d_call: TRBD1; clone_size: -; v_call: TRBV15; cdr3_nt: TGTGCCACCAGCAGGAGGACAGGGGATGTCCACGAGCAGTACTTC; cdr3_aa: CATSRRTGDVHEQYF
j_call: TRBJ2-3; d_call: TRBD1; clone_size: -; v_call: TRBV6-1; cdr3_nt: TGTGCCAGCAGGAGGGGGCGGCGCACAGATACGCAGTATTTT; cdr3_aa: CASRRGRRTDTQYF
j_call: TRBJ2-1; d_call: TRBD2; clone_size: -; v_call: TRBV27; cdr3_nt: TGTGCCAGCAGTTTAGGGCTAGCGGGAGGGGAGCAGTTCTTC; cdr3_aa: CASSLGLAGGEQFF
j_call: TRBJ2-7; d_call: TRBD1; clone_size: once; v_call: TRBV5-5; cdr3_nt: TGTGCCAGCAGCTTGGCCGGGGGGACAGGGATCTACGAGCAGTACTTC; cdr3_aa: CASSLAGGTGIYEQYF
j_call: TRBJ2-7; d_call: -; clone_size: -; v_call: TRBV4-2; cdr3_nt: TGTGCCCATCCCAGGTACTACGAGCAGTACTTC; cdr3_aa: CAHPRYYEQYF
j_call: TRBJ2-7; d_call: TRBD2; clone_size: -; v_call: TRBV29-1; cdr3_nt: TGCAGCGTTGAGTCTCCCTCGACTAGCGGGAGGAATTTCTACGAGCAGTACTTC; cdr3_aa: CSVESPSTSGRNFYEQYF
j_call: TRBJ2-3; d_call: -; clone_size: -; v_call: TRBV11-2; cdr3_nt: TGTGCCAGCAGCTTAAGGCCCCGGACAACGGCGGCAACCACAGATACGCAGTATTTT; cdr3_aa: CASSLRPRTTAATTDTQYF
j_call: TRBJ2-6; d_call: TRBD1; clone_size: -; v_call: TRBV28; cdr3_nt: TGTGCCAGCAGTTTGGACAGGGGGTACTCTGGGGCCAACGTCCTGACTTTC; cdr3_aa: CASSLDRGYSGANVLTF
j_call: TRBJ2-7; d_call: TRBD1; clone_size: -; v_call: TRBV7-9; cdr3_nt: TGTGCCAGCAGCTTAATGGGACAGGGATGGCAGGACGAGCAGTACTTC; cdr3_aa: CASSLMGQGWQDEQYF
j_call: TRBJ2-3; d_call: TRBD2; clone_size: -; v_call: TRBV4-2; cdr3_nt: TGTGCCAGCAGCCAAGAGGGGGGGGCAGATACGCAGTATTTT; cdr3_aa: CASSQEGGADTQYF
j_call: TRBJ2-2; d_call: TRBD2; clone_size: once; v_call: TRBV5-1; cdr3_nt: TGCGCCAGCAGCGGACTAGCGGGAGTTACCGGGGAGCTGTTTTTT; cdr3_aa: CASSGLAGVTGELFF
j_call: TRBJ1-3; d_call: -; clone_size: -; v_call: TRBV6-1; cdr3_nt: TGTGCCAGCAGTGAAAACCAGGTGGCTGGAAACACCATATATTTT; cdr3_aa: CASSENQVAGNTIYF
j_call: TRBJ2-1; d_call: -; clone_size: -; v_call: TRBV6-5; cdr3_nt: TGTGCCAGCAGTTACGCAGGCCACAATGAGCAGTTCTTC; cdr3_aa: CASSYAGHNEQFF
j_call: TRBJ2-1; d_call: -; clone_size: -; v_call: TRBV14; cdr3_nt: TGTGCCAGCAGCCACAGACAGTACAATGAGCAGTTCTTC; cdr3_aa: CASSHRQYNEQFF
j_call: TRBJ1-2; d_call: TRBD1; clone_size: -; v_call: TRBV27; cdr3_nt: TGTGCCAGCAGTCTCGACAGGGGGGGAGTAGGCTACACCTTC; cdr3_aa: CASSLDRGGVGYTF
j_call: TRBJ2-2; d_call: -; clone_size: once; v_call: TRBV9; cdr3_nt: TGTGCCAGCAGCTTCCTTCGCGGGGAGCTGTTTTTT; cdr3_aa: CASSFLRGELFF
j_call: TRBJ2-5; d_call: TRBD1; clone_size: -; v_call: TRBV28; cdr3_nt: TGTGCCAGCAGCGACAGGGTTGTGGGGGAGACCCAGTACTTC; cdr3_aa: CASSDRVVGETQYF
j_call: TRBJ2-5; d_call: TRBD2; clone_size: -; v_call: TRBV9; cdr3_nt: TGTGCCAGCAGCCCAGGCGGGGGGGGAGAGACCCAGTACTTC; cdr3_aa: CASSPGGGGETQYF
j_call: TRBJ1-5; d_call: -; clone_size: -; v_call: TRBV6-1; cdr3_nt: TGTGCCAGCAGTGAATTGGGGGGTAGCAATCAGCCCCAGCATTTT; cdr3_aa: CASSELGGSNQPQHF
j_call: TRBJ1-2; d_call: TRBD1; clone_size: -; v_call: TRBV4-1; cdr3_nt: TGCGCCAGCAGCCAAGATGGGGACAGAGCTAACTATGGCTACACCTTC; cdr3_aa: CASSQDGDRANYGYTF
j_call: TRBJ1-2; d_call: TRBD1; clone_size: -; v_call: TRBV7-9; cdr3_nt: TGTGCCAGCCGAGAAACAGGGGACGGTGGCTACACCTTC; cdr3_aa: CASRETGDGGYTF
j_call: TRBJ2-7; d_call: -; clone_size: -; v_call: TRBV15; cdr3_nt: TGTGCCACCAGCAGAGATCCGTCAGGGAACGAGCAGTACTTC; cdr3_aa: CATSRDPSGNEQYF
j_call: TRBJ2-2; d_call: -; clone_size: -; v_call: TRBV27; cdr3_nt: TGTGCCAGCAGTTTACGGGGTATCCCCACCGGGGAGCTGTTTTTT; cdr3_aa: CASSLRGIPTGELFF